Listed below are T cell receptor beta chains from one sample, sequenced in a study of neurological immune-mediated disorders. TCRdb re-analysed the 5' RACE reads in MiXCR, keeping a single row per CDR3 protein. The profile shows 50,000 to 65,000 distinct CDR3 sequences, approximately 3.9% of them singletons. Sequencing was carried out using PBMCs. The receptors shown here come from a man aged 25-45 years with multiple sclerosis. CDR3s include the opening cysteine and the closing phenylalanine or tryptophan. D genes are given only for firm matches. Size is stated for part of the rows, as once, few or many counts, or as a class when the clone is expanded.

cdr3_nt cdr3_aa clone_size d_call j_call v_call
TGTGCCAGCAGCGCCACGGTCAGCTCTGGAAACACCATATATTTT CASSATVSSGNTIYF many - TRBJ1-3 TRBV28
TGTGCCATCAGTGATCCGGACAGTACCCAGGGGATCCCCCACGAGCAGTACTTC CAISDPDSTQGIPHEQYF - - TRBJ2-7 TRBV10-3
TGTGCCAGCAGCTTAAAAAGGAACACTGAAGCTTTCTTT CASSLKRNTEAFF many - TRBJ1-1 TRBV7-2
TGTGCCAGCAGTCCCCGGGACAGGGAAGCCTACGAGCAGTACTTC CASSPRDREAYEQYF many TRBD1 TRBJ2-7 TRBV12-3/TRBV12-4
TGTGCCAGCAGCCGAACAGGGCCGAACACCGGGGAGCTGTTTTTT CASSRTGPNTGELFF many - TRBJ2-2 TRBV12-3/TRBV12-4
TGCGCCAGCAGCCAAGGTGGGAGTCCCGGGGAGCTGTTTTTT CASSQGGSPGELFF many - TRBJ2-2 TRBV4-1
TGTGCCAGCAGCTTAAAGGGGGACGGGACCTACGAGCAGTACTTC CASSLKGDGTYEQYF many - TRBJ2-7 TRBV7-2
TGCAGTGCTAGATGGGGGCCGGTCACCGGGGAGCTGTTTTTT CSARWGPVTGELFF many - TRBJ2-2 TRBV20-1
TGTGCCACCAGTGACTCGGGGGGTTACACCGGGGAGCTGTTTTTT CATSDSGGYTGELFF many TRBD2 TRBJ2-2 TRBV24-1
TGCAGTGCTAGTAGCGGGAGCGACGAGCAGTACTTC CSASSGSDEQYF many TRBD2 TRBJ2-7 TRBV20-1
TGTGCCAGCAGGTTGTCAGACAATCAGCCCCAGCATTTT CASRLSDNQPQHF few - TRBJ1-5 TRBV6-5
TGTGCCAGCAGCCAAGATGGGACAGCCAACTATGGCTACACCTTC CASSQDGTANYGYTF many TRBD1 TRBJ1-2 TRBV4-2
TGTGCCAGCACCGGGAGAGGGTCTCCAAGGAACACCGGGGAGCTGTTTTTT CASTGRGSPRNTGELFF many - TRBJ2-2 TRBV27
TGTGCCAGCAGGCCTACAGGGGGGACAGAGACCCAGTACTTC CASRPTGGTETQYF many TRBD1 TRBJ2-5 TRBV12-3/TRBV12-4
TGCGCCAGCAGCTTGGGTGGGACAGGGAACTACGAGCAGTACTTC CASSLGGTGNYEQYF many TRBD1 TRBJ2-7 TRBV5-1
TGTGCCAGCAGCCCTTCGCGTCTCGGAGCCAAGAACACTGAAGCTTTCTTT CASSPSRLGAKNTEAFF many - TRBJ1-1 TRBV3-1
TGCGCCAGCAGCTTGGGTGCAGGCTCCTACGAGCAGTACTTC CASSLGAGSYEQYF many - TRBJ2-7 TRBV5-1
TGTGCCAGCAGCTTAGATCCAGGGTCAATTCAGTACTTC CASSLDPGSIQYF many - TRBJ2-4 TRBV7-2
TGCAGTGCTAGAGGACCCGGACAGGCCTACAATGAGCAGTTCTTC CSARGPGQAYNEQFF many TRBD1 TRBJ2-1 TRBV20-1
TGCAGTGCTCCCGGGCTGGGGGACAATCAGCCCCAGCATTTT CSAPGLGDNQPQHF many - TRBJ1-5 TRBV20-1
TGCGCCAGCAGCTTGGCAGCGGACCTTCCGAGCTCCTACAATGAGCAGTTCTTC CASSLAADLPSSYNEQFF few - TRBJ2-1 TRBV5-1
TGTGCCAGCAGCGTATCAGGTCATGACACAGATACGCAGTATTTT CASSVSGHDTDTQYF many - TRBJ2-3 TRBV9
TGTGCCAGCAGTGAAGCGGGGCTTTACGAGCAGTACTTC CASSEAGLYEQYF - - TRBJ2-7 TRBV6-1
TGTGCCAGCAGCTTAGTCGCAGACATGAACACTGAAGCTTTCTTT CASSLVADMNTEAFF many - TRBJ1-1 TRBV7-9
TGTGCCAGCAGTCAACAGGGGTTGGGGCAGCCCCAGCATTTT CASSQQGLGQPQHF many TRBD1 TRBJ1-5 TRBV12-3/TRBV12-4
TGCAGCGTTGACTCTTTCGGCCAGTCTGGGGCCAACGTCCTGACTTTC CSVDSFGQSGANVLTF many - TRBJ2-6 TRBV29-1
TGTGCCAGCTTTAAACCGGGGACAGGGAAGGCTGAAGCTTTCTTT CASFKPGTGKAEAFF many TRBD1 TRBJ1-1 TRBV6-5
TGTGCCAGCAGTTCTGCCGGGACAGGGTCCTCCGAGCAGTACTTC CASSSAGTGSSEQYF many TRBD1 TRBJ2-7 TRBV6-5
TGTGCCAGCAGCCTGATGACAGGGTTTGCCAAAAACATTCAGTACTTC CASSLMTGFAKNIQYF many TRBD1 TRBJ2-4 TRBV5-6
TGTGCCAGCAGCCAAGATCGTGGAGATACGCAGTATTTT CASSQDRGDTQYF few - TRBJ2-3 TRBV3-1
TGTGCCAGCAGCCCTCGACAGGGCACAGATACGCAGTATTTT CASSPRQGTDTQYF many - TRBJ2-3 TRBV12-3/TRBV12-4
TGTGCCAGCAGCTCGGGACTAGCGGGACAGACCGGGGAGCTGTTTTTT CASSSGLAGQTGELFF many TRBD2 TRBJ2-2 TRBV7-9
TGTGCCAGCAGCTTAGCGCAAGACTTGAACACTGAAGCTTTCTTT CASSLAQDLNTEAFF many - TRBJ1-1 TRBV7-2
TGCAGTGCTAGAGCGGCTCGGGATCAGCCCCAGAATTTT CSARAARDQPQNF many - TRBJ1-5 TRBV20-1
TGCGCCAGCAGCCAAGATGGCCACGGGGGTCACTACAATGAGCAGTTCTTC CASSQDGHGGHYNEQFF many - TRBJ2-1 TRBV4-1
TGCGCCAGCACCCGGCGTCAGGGGGCCTACGAGCAGTACTTC CASTRRQGAYEQYF many TRBD1 TRBJ2-7 TRBV5-1
TGTGCCAGCAGTCCCAACCCCAACACTGAAGCTTTCTTT CASSPNPNTEAFF many - TRBJ1-1 TRBV12-3/TRBV12-4
TGCAGTGCTACCGGACAGGGACCCCACAATGAGCAGTTCTTC CSATGQGPHNEQFF many TRBD1 TRBJ2-1 TRBV20-1
TGCGCCAGCAGCTTGGATCGGTCAGGCAGGGCTACTACTGAAGCTTTCTTT CASSLDRSGRATTEAFF many - TRBJ1-1 TRBV5-1
TGTGCCAGCCCCCCCGCCGGGGTAGCGGGAGAATACAATGAGCAGTTCTTC CASPPAGVAGEYNEQFF many TRBD2 TRBJ2-1 TRBV28
TGCGCCAGCAGCCAGGACCGCTACGAGCAGTACTTC CASSQDRYEQYF many - TRBJ2-7 TRBV5-1
TGTGCCAGCAGGAAACAGGGTTTTAATGAAAAACTGTTTTTT CASRKQGFNEKLFF many - TRBJ1-4 TRBV28
TGCAGTGCTAGGTCCTCGGACATGGGGTCCTACGAGCAGTACTTC CSARSSDMGSYEQYF many - TRBJ2-7 TRBV20-1
TGTGCCAGCAGCCAAGAGAGAACTAGCGGGGGGCTCACAGATACGCAGTATTTT CASSQERTSGGLTDTQYF - TRBD2 TRBJ2-3 TRBV4-2
TGTGCCAGCAGCTTTAGAACCGGGACAGGGGCCTACGAGCAGTACTTC CASSFRTGTGAYEQYF many TRBD1 TRBJ2-7 TRBV7-2
TGTGCCAGCAGTGACTCCGGGGGTTCAGATACGCAGTATTTT CASSDSGGSDTQYF many - TRBJ2-3 TRBV6-4